This record covers a single T cell receptor (beta chain). Its target is unknown. Trimming removed 3 bases at V and 4 bases at J, with 9 bases between. Germline-derived CDR1 and CDR2 are SGHVS and FNYEAQ. There are 13 residues in the CDR3. The entry originates in a study of cytomegalovirus exposure and HLA in healthy donors. Study summary: Counted in an early data release were some 81 million unique TCRs from HLA-typed donors. Out of 398 genotyped donors, about 81% belonged to the Caucasian-associated ancestry cluster. Study-wide findings and caveats: Immune exposure information available was restricted to CMV serostatus.

Primers: 60 Vbeta forward and 13 Jbeta reverse. The assay was immunoSEQ multiplex PCR, and TCRdb's table has in-frame clones only and misses some. Of roughly 200,000 clones listed, 85% to 90% are singletons. The genes are TRBV7-6 and TRBJ1-2, with D perhaps TRBD1 (5 bases). The specimen sequenced was PBMCs. The sequence was obtained from a man aged 25 to 40 in good health and CMV-seronegative. CDR3 amino acids: CASSLGGAYGYTF. In nucleotides, the CDR3 is TGTGCCAGCAGCTTGGGCGGGGCCTATGGCTACACCTTC.